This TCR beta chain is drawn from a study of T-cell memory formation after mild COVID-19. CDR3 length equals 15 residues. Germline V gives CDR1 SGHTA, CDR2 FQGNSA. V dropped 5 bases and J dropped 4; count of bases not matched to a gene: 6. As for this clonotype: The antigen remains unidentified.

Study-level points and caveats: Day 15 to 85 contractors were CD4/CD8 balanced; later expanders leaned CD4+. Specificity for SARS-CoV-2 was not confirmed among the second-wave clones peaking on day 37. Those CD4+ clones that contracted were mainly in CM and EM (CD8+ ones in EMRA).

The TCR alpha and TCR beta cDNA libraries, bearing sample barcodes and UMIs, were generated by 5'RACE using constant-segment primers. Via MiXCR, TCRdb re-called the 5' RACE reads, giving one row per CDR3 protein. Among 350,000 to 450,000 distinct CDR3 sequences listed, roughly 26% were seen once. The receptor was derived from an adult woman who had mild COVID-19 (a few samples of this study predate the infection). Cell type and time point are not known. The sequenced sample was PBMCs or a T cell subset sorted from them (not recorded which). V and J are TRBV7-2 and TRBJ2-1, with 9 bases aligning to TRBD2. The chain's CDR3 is CASSTSGWSYNEQFF. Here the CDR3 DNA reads TGTGCCAGCAGCACTAGCGGGTGGTCATACAATGAGCAGTTCTTC.